The source of this TCR beta chain is a study of post-analysis software for immune sequencing data. As concerns this clonotype: The antigen remains unidentified.

Study-level results: Patients showed TRBV5-6, TRBV5-1 and TRBV20-1 among several TRBV segments more frequent than in controls.

Per germline, CDR1 DFQATT and CDR2 SNEGSKA (reference sequence). The CDR3 is 18 amino acids. Every TCR beta cDNA library bore unique molecular identifiers. MiXCR, run by TCRdb on the PCR reads, gives a single entry per CDR3 protein. The sample includes about 160,000 distinct CDR3 sequences, about 37% seen only once; the top ten take over 25%. The chain carries TRBV20-1 and TRBJ2-1, with TRBD2 matching over 10 bases. The J call could be wrong; TRBJ2-7 is a better fit for the DNA end. This clonotype was sampled from a girl aged 10-17 years with multiple sclerosis. Sample: blood, taken after autologous hematopoietic stem cell transplantation. The CDR3 DNA follows: TGCAGTGCTAGAGTTCCCGACTTGCCAGCGGGAGGGTACAATGAGCAGTACTTC. As protein: CSARVPDLPAGGYNEQYF.